The 14 T cell receptor beta chains below were found in one sample sequenced in a study of cytomegalovirus exposure and HLA in healthy donors. PCR amplification relied on 60 Vbeta primers (plus 13 Jbeta primers). Clones were sequenced by immunoSEQ multiplex PCR, and TCRdb holds only the in-frame ones, with some missing. The sample yields 150,000 to 200,000 clones, just over 75% seen once. Sequencing was carried out using PBMCs. The receptors come from a woman in her twenties or thirties in good health and CMV-seropositive.

This clone came up a few times. This sequence joins TRBV6-5 and TRBJ1-1, with 9 bases matching TRBD1. Germline trimming cut 5 bases from V and 0 bases from J; bases unmatched to any gene: 4. Germline assignment: CDR1 MNHEY and CDR2 SVGAGI. This CDR3 contains 15 residues. The CDR3 bases are TGTGCCAGCAGTCCCCGGACAGGGGTGAACACTGAAGCTTTCTTT. Protein sequence: CASSPRTGVNTEAFF.

The chain employs TRBV10-3 and TRBJ1-1, with D possibly TRBD1 on 5 matching bases. In germline, CDR1 is ENHRY, CDR2 SYGVKD. Trimming removed 0 bases at V and 4 bases at J, with 12 bases between. The CDR3 runs to 15 residues. CDR3 DNA: TGTGCCATCAGTGAGTCCATCGGGGGGTCCACTGAAGCTTTCTTT. Residues: CAISESIGGSTEAFF.

J is TRBJ2-5 and V is TRBV5-6, with 7 positions matching TRBD2. With V trimmed by 6 bases and J by 5 bases, 13 bases remained unmatched. Germline CDR1 reads SGHDT; CDR2 reads YYEEEE. CDR3 length: 15 residues. CDR3 sequence: CASITVGGGPETQYF. CDR3 bases: TGTGCCAGCATCACGGTTGGGGGAGGGCCCGAGACCCAGTACTTC.

The rearrangement joins TRBV10-3 to TRBJ1-1; 7 bases are shared with TRBD1. Germline V gene data show CDR1 as ENHRY and CDR2 as SYGVKD. This CDR3 spans 14 amino acids. Germline trimming cut 7 bases from V and 5 bases from J; bases unmatched to any gene: 10. CDR3 amino acids: CAITPGGIQTEAFF. Written as DNA, the CDR3 is TGTGCCATCACCCCAGGGGGAATACAGACTGAAGCTTTCTTT.

The V and J genes are TRBV10-2 and TRBJ1-6, with 8 bases identical to TRBD1. V gave up 4 bases and J gave up 0 bases; unmatched junction bases: 11. From germline, CDR1 is WSHSY and CDR2 SAAADI. CDR3 length: 19 residues. The CDR3 DNA reads TGCGCCAGCAGTGGAGCGGGCAGGGGGCTCCCCTCCTATAATTCACCCCTCCACTTT. The encoded protein is CASSGAGRGLPSYNSPLHF.

The chain combines TRBV7-2 with TRBJ2-1; 10 bases agree with TRBD1. V shed 4 bases and J 8 bases; nucleotides not matched to a gene: 8. In germline, CDR1 is SGHTA, CDR2 FQGNSA. The CDR3 spans 15 residues. The CDR3: CASSSPDRGRDEQFF. The CDR3 coding sequence is TGTGCCAGCAGCTCCCCGGACAGGGGGAGGGATGAGCAGTTCTTC.

The chain recombines TRBV5-1 with TRBJ1-1; 9 bases fit TRBD1. CDR3 length: 16 amino acids. Germline trimming cut 4 bases from V and 3 bases from J; bases unmatched to any gene: 10. Per the germline V gene, CDR1 is SGHRS and CDR2 is YFSETQ. This CDR3 reads CASSASRDRVDTEAFF. The CDR3 coding sequence is TGCGCCAGCAGCGCTTCCCGGGACAGGGTTGACACTGAAGCTTTCTTT.

The chain recombines TRBV19 with TRBJ2-2; maybe TRBD2 (5 bases). This CDR3 has 13 amino acids. V was shortened by 2 bases and J by 5 bases, with 6 bases between the two germline ends. Germline V gives CDR1 LNHDA, CDR2 SQIVND (reference sequence). The CDR3 DNA follows: TGTGCCAGTAGTATAAGAGGGACCGGGGAGCTGTTTTTT. Translated: CASSIRGTGELFF.

The chain joins TRBV6-5 to TRBJ1-2, with 7 nucleotides matching TRBD1. Per the germline V gene, CDR1 is MNHEY and CDR2 is SVGAGI. Losses at the gene ends were 2 bases for V and 2 bases for J; bases not matched to a gene: 5. CDR3 length: 15 amino acids. In DNA form, the CDR3 reads TGTGCCAGCAGTTACGAGGGGGCGCGGAACTATGGCTACACCTTC. The encoded protein is CASSYEGARNYGYTF.

The chain is built from TRBV28 and TRBJ1-4; TRBD1 aligns across 7 bases. Losses at the gene ends were 6 bases for V and 0 bases for J; bases not matched to a gene: 7. The CDR3 spans 16 residues. Germline CDR1 reads MDHEN; CDR2 reads SYDVKM. In DNA form, the CDR3 reads TGTGCCAGCAGGAGGACAGGATTCGCAACTAATGAAAAACTGTTTTTT. The encoded protein is CASRRTGFATNEKLFF.

With regard to this clone: An end of the junction differs from the germline gene, which may be a read error. CDR3 loop: CAISEAGQALPKF. CDR3 bases: TGTGCCATCAGTGAGGCGGGACAGGCTTTACCGAAGTTT. The J gene is TRBJ1-1, the V gene TRBV10-3, with 8 bases matching TRBD1. The CDR3 is 13 amino acids. Germline V lookup: CDR1 ENHRY, CDR2 SYGVKD.

This clone was counted once. V and J are TRBV5-8 and TRBJ1-5, with 9 nucleotides matching TRBD1. CDR1 is SGHTS, CDR2 YDEGEE, per germline. The V and J ends lost 2 bases and 0 bases, in that order; junction bases with no gene match: 12. The CDR3 is made up of 19 amino acids. CDR3 sequence reads: CASSFDGTGTLSSNQPQHF. The CDR3 DNA reads as TGTGCCAGCAGCTTTGACGGGACAGGGACCCTCTCTAGCAATCAGCCCCAGCATTTT.

The V and J genes are TRBV6-4 and TRBJ1-5; D perhaps matches TRBD1 (6 bases). The CDR3 covers 13 residues. Deletions cut 5 bases from V and 5 bases from J, with 10 bases between. Germline CDR1 and CDR2: MRHNA and SNTAGT. CDR3 DNA sequence: TGTGCCAGCAGTCCGGACAGAGATCAGCCCCAGCATTTT. Translated: CASSPDRDQPQHF.

This CDR3 reads CASRGDRGNEKLFF. The CDR3, as DNA: TGTGCCAGCAGAGGGGACAGGGGGAATGAAAAACTGTTTTTT. The J gene is TRBJ1-4, the V gene TRBV28; 11 nucleotides align to TRBD1. This CDR3 has 14 amino acids. Germline V lookup: CDR1 MDHEN, CDR2 SYDVKM. V trimming: 6 bases; J trimming: 5 bases; junction bases outside the gene matches: 2.